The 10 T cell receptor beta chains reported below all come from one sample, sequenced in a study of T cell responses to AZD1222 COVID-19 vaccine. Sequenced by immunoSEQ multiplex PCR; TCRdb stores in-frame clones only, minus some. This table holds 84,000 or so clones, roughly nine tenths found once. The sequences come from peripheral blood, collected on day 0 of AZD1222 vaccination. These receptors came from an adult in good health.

CDR3 nucleotide sequence: TGTGCCAGCAGCTTGGATAGCGGGAGGGCCTACGAGCAGTACTTC. Protein sequence: CASSLDSGRAYEQYF. This rearrangement joins TRBV5-4 to TRBJ2-7; TRBD2 matches at 11 bases. V gave up 0 bases and J gave up 2 bases; unmatched junction bases: 1. The CDR3 is 15 residues long. Looked up from germline, CDR1 is SGHNT and CDR2 is YYREEE (reference sequence).

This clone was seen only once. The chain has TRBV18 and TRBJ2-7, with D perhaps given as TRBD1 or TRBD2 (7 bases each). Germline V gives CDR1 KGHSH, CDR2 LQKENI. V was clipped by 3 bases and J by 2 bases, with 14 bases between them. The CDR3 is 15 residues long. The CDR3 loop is CASSPQGGGAYEQYF. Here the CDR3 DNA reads TGTGCCAGCTCACCGCAGGGAGGGGGCGCCTACGAGCAGTACTTC.

This CDR3 is CASSRDGGGGNQPQHF. The CDR3 DNA reads TGTGCCAGCAGTCGGGACGGTGGCGGGGGCAATCAGCCCCAGCATTTT. The chain links TRBV2 to TRBJ1-5; TRBD1 might be the D (5 bases). This CDR3 region has 16 residues. CDR1 SNHLY and CDR2 FYNNEI come from the germline V gene. Trimming took off 5 bases at V and 2 bases at J, with 16 bases between the two ends. Full variable domain (remainder filled in from reference TRBV2 and TRBJ1-5): EPEVTQTPSHQVTQMGQEVILRCVPISNHLYFYWYRQILGQKVEFLVSFYNNEISEKSEIFDDQFSVERPDGSNFTLKIRSTKLEDSAMYFCASSRDGGGGNQPQHFGDGTRLSIL.

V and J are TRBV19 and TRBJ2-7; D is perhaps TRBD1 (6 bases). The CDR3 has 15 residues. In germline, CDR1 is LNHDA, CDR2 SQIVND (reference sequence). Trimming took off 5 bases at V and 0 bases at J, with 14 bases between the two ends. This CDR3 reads CASSSSGHHSYEQYF. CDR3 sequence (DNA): TGTGCCAGTAGTTCTTCGGGACACCACTCCTACGAGCAGTACTTC.

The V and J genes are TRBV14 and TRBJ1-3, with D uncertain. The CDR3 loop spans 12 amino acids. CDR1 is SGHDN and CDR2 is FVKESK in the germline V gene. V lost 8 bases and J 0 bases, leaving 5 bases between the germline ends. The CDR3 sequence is CASGRSGNTIYF. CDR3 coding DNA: TGTGCCAGCGGTCGCTCTGGAAACACCATATATTTT.

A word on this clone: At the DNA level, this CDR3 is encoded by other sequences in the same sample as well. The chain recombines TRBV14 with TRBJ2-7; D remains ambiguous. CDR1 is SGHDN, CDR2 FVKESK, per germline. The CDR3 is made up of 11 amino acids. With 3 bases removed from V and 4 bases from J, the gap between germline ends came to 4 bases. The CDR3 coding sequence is TGTGCCAGCAGCCAGGGTTACGAGCAGTACTTC. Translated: CASSQGYEQYF. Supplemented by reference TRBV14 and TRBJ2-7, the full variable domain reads EAGVTQFPSHSVIEKGQTVTLRCDPISGHDNLYWYRRVMGKEIKFLLHFVKESKQDESGMPNNRFLAERTGGTYSTLKVQPAELEDSGVYFCASSQGYEQYFGPGTRLTVT.

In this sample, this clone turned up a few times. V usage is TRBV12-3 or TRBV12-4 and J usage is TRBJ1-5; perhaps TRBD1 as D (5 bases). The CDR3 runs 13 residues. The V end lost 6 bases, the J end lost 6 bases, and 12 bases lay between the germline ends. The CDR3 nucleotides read TGTGCCAGCAGGAGGGACGGCAGTCAGCCCCAGCATTTT. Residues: CASRRDGSQPQHF.

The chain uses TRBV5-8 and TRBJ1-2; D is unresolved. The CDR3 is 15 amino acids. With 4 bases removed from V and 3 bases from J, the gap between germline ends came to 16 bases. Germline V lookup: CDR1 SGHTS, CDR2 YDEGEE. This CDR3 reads CASSPLVGFDYGYTF. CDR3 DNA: TGTGCCAGCAGCCCTTTAGTGGGCTTCGACTATGGCTACACCTTC.

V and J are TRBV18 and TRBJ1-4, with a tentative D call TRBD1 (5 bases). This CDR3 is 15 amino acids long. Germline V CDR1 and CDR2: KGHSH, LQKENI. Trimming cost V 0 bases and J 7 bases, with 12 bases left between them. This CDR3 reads CASSPPAGKGEKLFF. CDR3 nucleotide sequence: TGTGCCAGCTCACCACCGGCAGGGAAGGGTGAAAAACTGTTTTTT.

The CDR3 DNA follows: TGTGCCAGCAGCTTAGGAGGGAGCGGGGCTCAAGAGACCCAGTACTTC. Its protein product is CASSLGGSGAQETQYF. The rearrangement joins TRBV7-9 to TRBJ2-5, with TRBD2 matching over 7 bases. CDR1 is SEHNR and CDR2 is FQNEAQ in the germline V gene (reference sequence). Trimming took 1 base from V and 2 from J; bases not matched to a gene: 7. The CDR3 covers 16 residues.